One sample yielded the 4 T cell receptor beta chains listed below, sequenced in a study of siplizumab effects on memory and regulatory T cells. Some clones are missing from TCRdb's copy, which holds only in-frame ones; the method was immunoSEQ multiplex PCR. The repertoire has over 50,000 clones, 70% to 90% of them found once; the top ten carry more than 3.5%. The sample taken for sequencing was memory CD4+ T cells sorted from blood. The receptors shown here come from a human donor in good health.

This clone was detected a few times. Additional DNA sequences in this sample encode the identical CDR3. This chain uses TRBV20-1 with TRBJ2-7; D is ambiguous. The CDR3 consists of 11 residues. V lost 4 bases and J 5 bases, leaving 9 bases between the germline ends. Germline V CDR1 and CDR2: DFQATT, SNEGSKA (reference sequence). CDR3 loop: CSANGPHEQYF. The CDR3 coding sequence is TGCAGTGCTAACGGTCCCCACGAGCAGTACTTC.

The V call is TRBV9, the J call TRBJ1-1; D may be TRBD1 (6 bases). V shed 4 bases and J shed 1 base, with 11 bases lying between them. Germline CDR1 and CDR2: SGDLS and YYNGEE. The length of the CDR3 is 14 residues. CDR3 in DNA: TGTGCCAGCAGCTCAACAGGGCAGAACACTGAAGCTTTCTTT. Translation: CASSSTGQNTEAFF.

This chain uses TRBV6-5 with TRBJ2-5; TRBD1 might be the D (6 bases). CDR3 size: 15 residues. The V and J ends lost 2 bases and 3 bases respectively, with 13 bases between them. In germline, CDR1 is MNHEY, CDR2 SVGAGI. The CDR3 DNA reads as TGTGCCAGCAGTTACCCCGGGACACGGGAAGAGACCCAGTACTTC. Its translation is CASSYPGTREETQYF.

The genes are TRBV7-6 and TRBJ2-7; tentative D call: TRBD1 (6 bases). V was shortened by 1 base and J by 4 bases, with 14 bases between the two germline ends. There are 15 residues in the CDR3. In germline, CDR1 is SGHVS, CDR2 FNYEAQ. Here the CDR3 DNA reads TGTGCCAGCAGCTTAGATATACAGGGAATTTACGAGCAGTACTTC. This translates into CASSLDIQGIYEQYF. The whole variable domain, remainder taken from reference TRBV7-6 and TRBJ2-7, is GAGVSQSPRYKVTKRGQDVALRCDPISGHVSLYWYRQALGQGPEFLTYFNYEAQQDKSGLPNDRFSAERPEGSISTLTIQRTEQRDSAMYRCASSLDIQGIYEQYFGPGTRLTVT.